A single sample is the source of the 5 T cell receptor beta chains below, sequenced in a study of blood T cell repertoires in COVID-19. TCRdb's table, derived via immunoSEQ multiplex PCR, lists solely in-frame clones and lacks some. The top ten hold about 3.8% of the sample, which has 85,000 to 100,000 clones, around 86% seen once. The specimen sequenced was peripheral blood. The origin of the receptors is a man aged 55 to 70 with acute or convalescent COVID-19.

The J gene is TRBJ2-7, the V gene TRBV15, with TRBD1 matching 9 bases. V shed 6 bases, J shed 2 bases, and the junction held 5 bases outside the gene matches. Germline CDR1 LNHNV, CDR2 YYDKDF (reference sequence). The length of the CDR3 is 14 residues. CDR3 protein: CATSTGTGPYEQYF. As DNA, the CDR3 is TGTGCCACCAGTACCGGGACAGGGCCCTACGAGCAGTACTTC.

This sequence joins TRBV7-8 and TRBJ2-7; 7 positions agree with TRBD1. CDR1 and CDR2 from the germline V gene are SGHVS and FQNEAQ. The V and J ends lost 3 bases and 5 bases, in that order; junction bases with no gene match: 4. This CDR3 contains 13 residues. CDR3 in DNA: TGTGCCAGCAGCTTGGACAGGTTCCACGAGCAGTACTTC. Protein product: CASSLDRFHEQYF.

Written as DNA, the CDR3 is TGTGCCAGCAGTCCAAGCACAGATACGCAGTATTTT. This gives the protein CASSPSTDTQYF. The chain carries TRBV12-3 or TRBV12-4 and TRBJ2-3; D unclear. The CDR3 totals 12 residues. The germline V and J ends were trimmed by 5 bases and 0 bases, with 3 bases remaining between them.

The chain carries TRBV14 and TRBJ2-3; D is perhaps TRBD1 (5 bases). V was cut by 4 bases and J by 2 bases, with 13 bases left in between. This CDR3 is built from 15 residues. Germline V CDR1 and CDR2: SGHDN, FVKESK. The CDR3: CASSRQTVATDTQYF. In DNA, the CDR3 is TGTGCCAGCAGCCGCCAGACAGTAGCCACAGATACGCAGTATTTT.

The chain links TRBV6-5 to TRBJ1-2; 7 bases fit TRBD1. This CDR3 is 15 amino acids long. Germline V gene sequence: CDR1 MNHEY, CDR2 SVGAGI. J lost 8 bases, V lost 5 bases, and 14 bases had no gene match. In DNA, the CDR3 is TGTGCCAGCAGTCCCCCGGGACAGACTTCGGGGGGCTACACCTTC. This translates into CASSPPGQTSGGYTF.